Each of the 19 T cell receptor beta chains below was sequenced from the same sample in a study of blood T cell repertoires in COVID-19. The protocol was immunoSEQ multiplex PCR, while the TCRdb copy is restricted to in-frame clones and leaves out a portion. The table shows about 330,000 clones, with around nine tenths occurring only once. Sequenced material: peripheral blood. The receptors were gathered from a woman aged 45 to 65 with active or convalescent COVID-19.

The genes are TRBV18 and TRBJ2-7, with 7 bases aligning to TRBD1. The V segment lost 4 bases and the J segment 1 base; nucleotides outside the gene matches: 4. CDR3 length: 14 amino acids. CDR1 is KGHSH and CDR2 is LQKENI in the germline V gene. CDR3 loop: CASSLGQSSYEQYF. The CDR3 nucleotides are TGTGCCAGCTCACTGGGACAGTCTTCCTACGAGCAGTACTTC.

The chain carries TRBV7-9 and TRBJ2-1, with TRBD2 as a possible D gene (6 bases). The CDR3 spans 12 residues. With 2 bases removed from V and 15 bases from J, the gap between germline ends came to 14 bases. CDR1 SEHNR and CDR2 FQNEAQ come from the germline V gene (reference sequence). The CDR3 is CASSLSWRGMFF. CDR3 in DNA: TGTGCCAGCAGCTTAAGTTGGCGGGGTATGTTCTTC.

This chain uses TRBV12-3 or TRBV12-4 with TRBJ1-2; TRBD1 might be the D (5 bases). Trimming pared 6 bases from V and 1 base from J, leaving 9 bases between. This CDR3 comprises 13 residues. The chain's CDR3 is CASRPDSNYGYTF. Written as DNA, the CDR3 is TGTGCCAGCAGGCCAGACAGTAACTATGGCTACACCTTC.

The rearrangement joins TRBV4-1 to TRBJ2-7, with TRBD2 matching over 9 bases. The V and J ends lost 3 bases and 0 bases, in that order; junction bases with no gene match: 3. CDR1 is MGHRA, CDR2 YSYEKL, per germline. The CDR3 spans 15 residues. CDR3 region: CASSQTSGGSYEQYF. The DNA for the CDR3 is TGCGCCAGCAGCCAGACTAGCGGTGGCTCCTACGAGCAGTACTTC.

The J gene is TRBJ1-2, the V gene TRBV6-4; 10 bases agree with TRBD1. Trimming cost V 8 bases and J 8 bases; bases outside gene matches: 8. The CDR3 totals 13 residues. Germline values: CDR1 MRHNA, CDR2 SNTAGT. The CDR3 bases are TGTGCCAGCGGGACAGGGGAGATCGGCGGCTACACCTTC. Translation gives CASGTGEIGGYTF.

This clone appeared a few times. This same CDR3 is encoded by further DNA sequences in the sample. The chain couples TRBV19 to TRBJ1-5; 7 bases are a match to TRBD1. The germline V gene has CDR1 LNHDA and CDR2 SQIVND (reference sequence). J gave up 2 bases and V 6 bases, and 1 base lay outside the gene matches. The CDR3 sequence is 13 residues long. Written as DNA, the CDR3 is TGTGCCAGTAGAGGGACAGGCAATCAGCCCCAGCATTTT. Its translation: CASRGTGNQPQHF.

V is TRBV19 and J is TRBJ2-7; 10 bases fit TRBD2. The germline CDR1 and CDR2 sequences are LNHDA and SQIVND (reference sequence). This CDR3 is 14 amino acids long. The V segment lost 4 bases and the J segment 3 bases; nucleotides outside the gene matches: 3. The DNA of the CDR3 is TGTGCCAGTAGTACGACTAGCGGGCACTACGAGCAGTACTTC. It translates to CASSTTSGHYEQYF.

The chain carries TRBV12-3 or TRBV12-4 and TRBJ1-2; TRBD1 agrees at 8 bases. V was pared by 2 bases and J by 7 bases, with 3 bases of the junction left unmatched. The CDR3 has 13 residues. Here the CDR3 reads CASSLSGGSGYTF. The CDR3 DNA reads as TGTGCCAGCAGTTTATCAGGGGGCAGTGGCTACACCTTC.

J is TRBJ1-1 and V is TRBV6-5; tentative D call: TRBD1 (6 bases). The length of the CDR3 is 16 residues. Germline CDR1 MNHEY, CDR2 SVGAGI. V lost 4 bases, J lost 1 base, and 16 bases lay in between. The CDR3 here is CASSSRPGTQNTEAFF. For the CDR3, the DNA is TGTGCCAGCAGTTCTCGTCCCGGGACACAGAACACTGAAGCTTTCTTT.

The CDR3 region is CAIRDTQETQYF. DNA for the CDR3: TGTGCCATCAGGGACACCCAAGAGACCCAGTACTTC. The chain recombines TRBV10-3 with TRBJ2-5, with a possible D match to TRBD1 (5 bases). The CDR3 spans 12 residues. The V and J ends lost 6 bases and 1 base respectively, with 6 bases between them. The germline CDR1 and CDR2 sequences are ENHRY and SYGVKD.

This chain connects TRBV18 to TRBJ2-2; D not resolved. V was shortened by 6 bases and J by 5 bases, with 13 bases between the two germline ends. The germline gives CDR1 KGHSH, CDR2 LQKENI. The length of the CDR3 is 14 residues. This chain's CDR3 is CASSPSVGTGELFF. CDR3 nucleotides: TGTGCCAGCTCGCCAAGCGTTGGAACCGGGGAGCTGTTTTTT.

The CDR3 loop reads CASSQGRGTGELFF. The CDR3 DNA sequence: TGCGCCAGCAGCCAGGGGAGGGGGACCGGGGAGCTGTTTTTT. J is TRBJ2-2 and V is TRBV4-1; weak D call: TRBD2 (7 bases). The V end was cut by 3 bases, the J end by 5 bases, with 10 bases between. Germline CDR1 and CDR2: MGHRA and YSYEKL. The CDR3 covers 14 residues.

The CDR3 DNA reads TGCAGCGTTGACAATCGACAGCTTAATGGGGAAGCTTTCTTT. Protein sequence: CSVDNRQLNGEAFF. The genes are TRBV29-1 and TRBJ1-1; a possible D gene is TRBD1 (5 bases). This CDR3 region has 14 residues. The germline V gene has CDR1 SQVTM and CDR2 ANQGSEA. V lost 3 bases and J lost 8, with 19 bases in between.

The genes are TRBV5-4 and TRBJ2-5; D perhaps matches TRBD2 (7 bases). Trimming took off 4 bases at V and 4 bases at J, with 14 bases between the two ends. This CDR3 has 14 amino acids. CDR1 and CDR2 (germline): SGHNT, YYREEE (reference sequence). This chain's CDR3 is CASSVGGPTETQYF. The CDR3, as DNA: TGTGCCAGCAGCGTCGGGGGGCCAACAGAGACCCAGTACTTC.

The rearrangement links TRBV19 to TRBJ2-7, with D tentatively TRBD1 (7 bases). V shed 11 bases and J shed 3 bases, with 17 bases lying between them. The CDR3 covers 13 residues. CDR1 is LNHDA, CDR2 SQIVND, per germline (reference sequence). CDR3 coding DNA: TGTGCCGGGCGGGGACAGCCTAGCTACGAGCAGTACTTC. Its translation is CAGRGQPSYEQYF.

About this clone: This same CDR3 is encoded by further DNA sequences in the sample. The chain couples TRBV18 to TRBJ2-7; TRBD1 aligns across 9 bases. Trimming cost V 3 bases and J 2 bases; bases outside gene matches: 2. The CDR3 length is 14 residues. Per the germline V gene, CDR1 is KGHSH and CDR2 is LQKENI. CDR3 DNA: TGTGCCAGCTCACCGGACAGGGGTCCCTACGAGCAGTACTTC. It yields the protein CASSPDRGPYEQYF.

The CDR3 is CASSLDLLAGVNTQYF. In DNA form, the CDR3 reads TGTGCCAGCAGCTTAGATCTCCTAGCGGGAGTTAATACGCAGTATTTT. This rearrangement joins TRBV11-2 to TRBJ2-3; 10 bases map to TRBD2. The CDR3 totals 16 residues. With 0 bases clipped from V and 7 bases from J, the junction kept 7 bases outside the gene matches. The V gene's germline CDR1 is SGHAT and CDR2 FQNNGV.

The rearrangement uses TRBV5-1 and TRBJ2-1; D is possibly TRBD1 (7 bases). Trimming pared 4 bases from V and 6 bases from J, leaving 14 bases between. The CDR3 consists of 14 residues. Germline values: CDR1 SGHRS, CDR2 YFSETQ. CDR3 DNA: TGCGCCAGCAGCGGAGGGGGCCTGGGCAATGAGCAGTTCTTC. It encodes CASSGGGLGNEQFF. The variable domain in full, with the rest retrieved from reference TRBV5-1 and TRBJ2-1, is KAGVTQTPRYLIKTRGQQVTLSCSPISGHRSVSWYQQTPGQGLQFLFEYFSETQRNKGNFPGRFSGRQFSNSRSEMNVSTLELGDSALYLCASSGGGLGNEQFFGPGTRLTVL.

This rearrangement joins TRBV7-9 to TRBJ1-2; 7 bases are a match to TRBD1. Germline V gene lookup returns CDR1 SEHNR and CDR2 FQNEAQ (reference sequence). V shed 1 base, J shed 4 bases, and the junction held 12 bases outside the gene matches. This CDR3 contains 17 residues. CDR3 sequence reads: CASSLDPTGALSYGYTF. In nucleotides, the CDR3 is TGTGCCAGCAGCTTAGATCCCACAGGGGCTCTATCCTATGGCTACACCTTC.